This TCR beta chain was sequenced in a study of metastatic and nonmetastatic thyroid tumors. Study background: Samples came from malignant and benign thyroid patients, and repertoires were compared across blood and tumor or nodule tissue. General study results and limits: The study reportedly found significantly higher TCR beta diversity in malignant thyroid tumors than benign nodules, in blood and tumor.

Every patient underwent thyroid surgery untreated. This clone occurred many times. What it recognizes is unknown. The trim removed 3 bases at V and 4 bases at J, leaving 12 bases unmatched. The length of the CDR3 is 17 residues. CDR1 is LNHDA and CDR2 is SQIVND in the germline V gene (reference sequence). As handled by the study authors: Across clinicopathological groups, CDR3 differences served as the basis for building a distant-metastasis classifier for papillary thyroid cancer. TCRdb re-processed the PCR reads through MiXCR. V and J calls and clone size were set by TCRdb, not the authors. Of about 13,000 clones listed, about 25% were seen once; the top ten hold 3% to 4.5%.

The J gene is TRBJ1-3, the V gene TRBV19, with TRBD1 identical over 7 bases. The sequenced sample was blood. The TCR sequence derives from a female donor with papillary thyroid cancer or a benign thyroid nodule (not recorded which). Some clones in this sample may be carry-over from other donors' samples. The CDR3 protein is CASSISSSGTVGNTIYF. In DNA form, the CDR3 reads TGTGCCAGTAGTATCTCTAGCTCCGGGACAGTAGGAAACACCATATATTTT.